Listed below are T cell receptor beta chains from one sample, sequenced in a study of T-cell memory formation after mild COVID-19. TCRdb recomputed calls from the 5' RACE reads with MiXCR, one row per CDR3 protein. This table holds roughly 130,000 distinct CDR3 sequences, roughly 15% found once. Input material: PBMCs or a T cell subset sorted from them (not recorded which). The receptors originated from an adult woman who had mild COVID-19 (a few samples of this study predate the infection). Cell type and time point are not known. The conserved cysteine and the conserved F or W are not part of the CDR3 here. The D gene is left open where the match is weak.

v_call d_call cdr3_aa
TRBV10-3 NA AISTQAYEQY
TRBV5-1 TRBD2 ASSPGGGAYNEQF
TRBV11-2 NA ASSFPGHITYEQY
TRBV5-1 NA ASRPTGIGETQY
TRBV7-2 NA ASSLGITSSETQY
TRBV19 NA ATLPGDSGANVLT
TRBV18 NA ASSPFPGDTQY
TRBV9 NA ASSILAESYNEQF
TRBV12-3/TRBV12-4 TRBD1 ASRWDRGYNEQF
TRBV2 NA ASSPESGGLSGANVLT
TRBV5-1 TRBD1 ASSLGTAQEQY
TRBV9 NA ASSVGLLRTDTQY
TRBV4-3 NA ASSPPGTRRQETQY
TRBV4-1 TRBD2 ASSQGGTSGALLYTQY
TRBV6-6 TRBD2 ASSYSFLAGGTSTDTQY
TRBV10-3 NA AISEPDLRGTQY
TRBV19 NA ASSINRATDTQY
TRBV20-1 NA SARGTGELF
TRBV12-3/TRBV12-4 NA ASSFFLGTSYEQY
TRBV7-9 TRBD2 ASSFGSGGRETQY